The 19 T cell receptor beta chains listed next were all sequenced from one sample in a study of blood T cell repertoires in COVID-19. Some clones are missing from TCRdb's copy, which holds only in-frame ones; the method was immunoSEQ multiplex PCR. This sample has around 120,000 clones, with about 88% found just once. Material: peripheral blood. These receptors originate from a man aged 55 to 70 with COVID-19, enrolled during active disease.

The chain has TRBV5-1 and TRBJ2-5; 12 bases are shared with TRBD2. Germline V lookup: CDR1 SGHRS, CDR2 YFSETQ. V shed 4 bases and J 5 bases; nucleotides not matched to a gene: 9. The CDR3 extends over 16 amino acids. Here the CDR3 DNA reads TGCGCCAGCAGCGATCTAGCGGGAGGGAAGGGGGAGACCCAGTACTTC. It is translated as CASSDLAGGKGETQYF.

The V call is TRBV4-1, the J call TRBJ2-7; D is unclear. The germline V gene encodes CDR1 MGHRA and CDR2 YSYEKL. V shed 0 bases and J shed 2 bases, with 14 bases lying between them. The CDR3 has 16 residues. The CDR3 nucleotides are TGCGCCAGCAGCCAAGACCTCGAGGCATTTACCTACGAGCAGTACTTC. This codes for CASSQDLEAFTYEQYF.

The chain uses TRBV11-3 and TRBJ1-6; 10 nucleotides match TRBD1. V lost 5 bases and J lost 10; bases outside the gene matches: 8. From germline, CDR1 is SGHNT and CDR2 YENEEA. The CDR3 runs 15 residues. The CDR3, as DNA: TGTGCCAGCAGCCCCTCCGGACAGGGGGACTCACCCCTCCACTTT. Residues: CASSPSGQGDSPLHF. The full variable domain, with the rest looked up from reference TRBV11-3 and TRBJ1-6, is EAGVVQSPRYKIIEKKQPVAFWCNPISGHNTLYWYLQNLGQGPELLIRYENEEAVDDSQLPKDRFSAERLKGVDSTLKIQPAELGDSAVYLCASSPSGQGDSPLHFGNGTRLTVT.

The rearrangement joins TRBV11-3 to TRBJ1-3, with no clear D. The CDR3 loop spans 13 amino acids. Looked up from germline, CDR1 is SGHNT and CDR2 is YENEEA. V shed 4 bases and J shed 4 bases, with 8 bases lying between them. CDR3 sequence (DNA): TGTGCCAGCAGCTCGGGTTCGGGAAACACCATATATTTT. This sequence encodes CASSSGSGNTIYF. Looking up the rest from reference TRBV11-3 and TRBJ1-3 gives the full variable domain: EAGVVQSPRYKIIEKKQPVAFWCNPISGHNTLYWYLQNLGQGPELLIRYENEEAVDDSQLPKDRFSAERLKGVDSTLKIQPAELGDSAVYLCASSSGSGNTIYFGEGSWLTVV.

The chain combines TRBV5-1 with TRBJ2-2; 8 nucleotides match TRBD2. The V segment lost 2 bases and the J segment 0 bases; nucleotides outside the gene matches: 3. This CDR3 spans 16 amino acids. The V gene's germline CDR1 is SGHRS and CDR2 YFSETQ. The CDR3 DNA follows: TGCGCCAGCAGCTTACTAGCGGCCGCGAACACCGGGGAGCTGTTTTTT. This gives the protein CASSLLAAANTGELFF.

The J gene is TRBJ1-2, the V gene TRBV6-1; 7 nucleotides align to TRBD1. Germline-derived CDR1 and CDR2 are MNHNS and SASEGT. This CDR3 has 13 residues. Trimming removed 2 bases from V and 9 bases from J; junction bases left unmatched: 6. This CDR3 reads CASSERRGRSYTF. The DNA for the CDR3 is TGTGCCAGCAGTGAAAGGAGGGGGCGCAGCTACACCTTC.

V usage is TRBV6-5 and J usage is TRBJ2-2; no reliable D call. The CDR3 totals 15 residues. The V and J ends lost 6 bases and 7 bases respectively, with 18 bases between them. In germline, CDR1 is MNHEY, CDR2 SVGAGI. The CDR3 region has the DNA TGTGCCAGCAGCCCCTGGTCGAGAAATATCGGGGAGCTGTTTTTT. Its translation is CASSPWSRNIGELFF.

V usage is TRBV19 and J usage is TRBJ2-6; D unresolved. V was cut by 3 bases and J by 0 bases, with 6 bases left in between. Germline lookup yields CDR1 LNHDA and CDR2 SQIVND (reference sequence). The CDR3 has 15 residues. CDR3 coding DNA: TGTGCCAGTAGTATTCTAGACTCTGGGGCCAACGTCCTGACTTTC. It yields the protein CASSILDSGANVLTF.

The V call is TRBV7-6, the J call TRBJ1-3; D perhaps matches TRBD1 (5 bases). The CDR3 is 16 amino acids. Trimming pared 6 bases from V and 2 bases from J, leaving 17 bases between. Germline V gene data show CDR1 as SGHVS and CDR2 as FNYEAQ. CDR3 residues: CASSFSPSGAGNTIYF. In nucleotides, the CDR3 is TGTGCCAGCAGTTTCTCCCCCTCGGGGGCTGGAAACACCATATATTTT.

The chain is built from TRBV11-3 and TRBJ2-5, with D perhaps TRBD1 (8 bases). This CDR3 comprises 19 residues. Germline V gives CDR1 SGHNT, CDR2 YENEEA. V gave up 0 bases and J gave up 2 bases, with 22 bases separating them. CDR3 amino acids: CASSLEREGSTGDQETQYF. CDR3 DNA: TGTGCCAGCAGCTTAGAGAGGGAGGGGTCGACAGGGGATCAAGAGACCCAGTACTTC.

The rearrangement uses TRBV18 and TRBJ1-5, with 11 bases aligning to TRBD1. Germline V gene sequence: CDR1 KGHSH, CDR2 LQKENI. The CDR3 length is 16 residues. V lost 5 bases, J lost 7 bases, and 10 bases stayed unmatched. CDR3 amino acids: CASSSRTGGRGQPQHF. In nucleotides, the CDR3 is TGTGCCAGCTCATCTCGGACAGGGGGCCGGGGGCAGCCCCAGCATTTT.

For this clone: The sample holds other DNA sequences that translate to the same CDR3. J is TRBJ2-1 and V is TRBV3-1 (or the pseudogene TRBV3-2); D is perhaps TRBD2 (5 bases). Trimming removed 0 bases at V and 0 bases at J, with 9 bases between. Germline V gene lookup returns CDR1 LGHDT and CDR2 YNNKEL (reference sequence). The CDR3 consists of 16 residues. CDR3 in amino acids: CASSQDLAGSYNEQFF. For the CDR3, the DNA is TGTGCCAGCAGCCAAGATCTGGCGGGCTCCTACAATGAGCAGTTCTTC.

In the case of this clone: Other DNA sequences from this sample encode an identical CDR3 as well. This chain connects TRBV12-3 or TRBV12-4 to TRBJ1-1; D might be TRBD1 (5 bases). The CDR3 covers 13 residues. V lost 3 bases to trimming and J lost 3 bases, with 8 bases between them. The CDR3 DNA reads TGTGCCAGCAGTTTGGGAGGGGACACTGAAGCTTTCTTT. This sequence encodes CASSLGGDTEAFF.

The chain couples TRBV11-2 to TRBJ2-1; 8 nucleotides align to TRBD2. Trimming cost V 3 bases and J 7 bases; bases outside gene matches: 5. CDR3 length equals 14 residues. CDR1 and CDR2 from the germline V gene are SGHAT and FQNNGV. CDR3 DNA sequence: TGTGCCAGCAGCTTCTCTCCTAGCGGGAATGAGCAGTTCTTC. It translates to CASSFSPSGNEQFF.

The chain uses TRBV29-1 and TRBJ2-1, with TRBD1 matching over 8 bases. The V segment lost 4 bases and the J segment 7 bases; nucleotides outside the gene matches: 18. The CDR3 sequence is 17 residues long. Germline V gene data show CDR1 as SQVTM and CDR2 as ANQGSEA. The CDR3 here is CSVVQDRVPPGGNEQFF. The DNA of the CDR3 is TGCAGCGTTGTTCAGGACAGGGTCCCTCCCGGGGGTAATGAGCAGTTCTTC.

The CDR3 bases are TGTGCCAGCAGCGTGGGGCAAGGAAACACCATATATTTT. Amino acids: CASSVGQGNTIYF. V is TRBV7-2 and J is TRBJ1-3; D may be TRBD1 (5 bases). Trimming removed 5 bases at V and 4 bases at J, with 9 bases between. Looked up from germline, CDR1 is SGHTA and CDR2 is FQGNSA. CDR3 length: 13 amino acids.

Of note for this clone: Additional DNA sequences in this sample encode the identical CDR3. The chain links TRBV5-6 to TRBJ2-1; D might be TRBD1 (5 bases). Germline V lookup: CDR1 SGHDT, CDR2 YYEEEE. CDR3 length equals 12 residues. V was trimmed by 0 bases and J by 7 bases, leaving 5 bases between them. Here the CDR3 reads CASSLGQNEQFF. The DNA of the CDR3 is TGTGCCAGCAGCTTGGGACAGAATGAGCAGTTCTTC.

The V gene is TRBV6-2 or TRBV6-3, the J gene TRBJ1-2; 7 bases line up with TRBD1. The germline CDR1 and CDR2 sequences are MNHEY and SVGEGT. This CDR3 contains 14 residues. Trimming removed 2 bases from V and 8 bases from J; junction bases left unmatched: 8. DNA for the CDR3: TGTGCCAGCAGTTACCCACGACAGGGCCGGGGCTACACCTTC. This codes for CASSYPRQGRGYTF.

This clone was detected once. The chain carries TRBV4-2 and TRBJ2-3, with no clear D. CDR3 length: 14 residues. CDR1 and CDR2 from the germline V gene are LGHNA and YNFKEQ. Between the trimmed V and J ends, which lost 0 bases and 0 bases, there was a span of 4 bases. CDR3 sequence (DNA): TGTGCCAGCAGCCAAGATCAGAGCACAGATACGCAGTATTTT. Translating gives CASSQDQSTDTQYF.